This TCR beta chain was recovered during a study of neurological immune-mediated disorders. Background on the study: Relapsing-remitting forms accounted for about 90% of the 34 multiple sclerosis patients and secondary progressive forms for 3.

5'RACE with 10-nucleotide random UMIs produced the cDNA. Every sequencing run gave over 190 million TCR-beta sequences, taken from 15-18 subjects. MiXCR was run by TCRdb on the 5' RACE reads, yielding one entry per CDR3 protein. The table lists some 76,000 distinct CDR3 sequences, 2.5% to 3.5% of them singletons, with about 5% in the top ten. The germline gives CDR1 SNHLY, CDR2 FYNNEI. CDR3 length: 19 amino acids. The trim removed 7 bases at V and 0 bases at J, leaving 15 bases unmatched. It was from 2 million PBMCs stored at -80 C that the unsorted libraries were obtained. This clonotype appeared many times.

The chain links TRBV2 to TRBJ2-6, with TRBD1 identical over 7 bases. This clonotype was obtained from a woman in her 50s with multiple sclerosis. The specimen was PBMCs. This CDR3 reads CASNTHWGQKFSGANVLTF. CDR3 DNA sequence: TGTGCCAGCAATACACATTGGGGACAGAAATTCTCTGGGGCCAACGTCCTGACTTTC. Combining the CDR3 with reference TRBV2 and TRBJ2-6 gives the whole variable domain EPEVTQTPSHQVTQMGQEVILRCVPISNHLYFYWYRQILGQKVEFLVSFYNNEISEKSEIFDDQFSVERPDGSNFTLKIRSTKLEDSAMYFCASNTHWGQKFSGANVLTFGAGSRLTVL.